This entry is about one T cell receptor (beta chain). This sample is drawn from a study of blood T cell repertoires in COVID-19. The method was immunoSEQ multiplex PCR; TCRdb's version includes in-frame clones alone and lacks a portion of them. The top ten hold under 1.1% of the sample, which has approximately 330,000 clones, around 89% seen once. This CDR3 comprises 13 residues. Per the germline V gene, CDR1 is LGHDT and CDR2 is YNNKEL (reference sequence). With 4 bases removed from V and 2 bases from J, the gap between germline ends came to 9 bases. Enrollment of patients from Seattle took place during active infection, with longitudinal follow-up.

The source is a woman aged 40 to 55 with COVID-19, enrolled during active disease. The chain joins TRBV3-1 (or the pseudogene TRBV3-2) to TRBJ2-7; D remains ambiguous. The sequenced sample consisted of peripheral blood. CDR3 in DNA: TGTGCCAGCAGCCTCGACTCAGCCTACGAGCAGTACTTC. This encodes CASSLDSAYEQYF.